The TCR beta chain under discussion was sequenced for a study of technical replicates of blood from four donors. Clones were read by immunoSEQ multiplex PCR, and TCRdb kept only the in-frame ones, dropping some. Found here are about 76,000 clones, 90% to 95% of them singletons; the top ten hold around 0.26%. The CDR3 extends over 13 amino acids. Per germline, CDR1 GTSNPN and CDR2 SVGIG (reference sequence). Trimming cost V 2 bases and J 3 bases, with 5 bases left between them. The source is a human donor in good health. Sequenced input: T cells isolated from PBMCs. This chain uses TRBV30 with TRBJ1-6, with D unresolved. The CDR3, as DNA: TGTGCCTGGAGTTCGTTCTATAATTCACCCCTCCACTTT. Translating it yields CAWSSFYNSPLHF.